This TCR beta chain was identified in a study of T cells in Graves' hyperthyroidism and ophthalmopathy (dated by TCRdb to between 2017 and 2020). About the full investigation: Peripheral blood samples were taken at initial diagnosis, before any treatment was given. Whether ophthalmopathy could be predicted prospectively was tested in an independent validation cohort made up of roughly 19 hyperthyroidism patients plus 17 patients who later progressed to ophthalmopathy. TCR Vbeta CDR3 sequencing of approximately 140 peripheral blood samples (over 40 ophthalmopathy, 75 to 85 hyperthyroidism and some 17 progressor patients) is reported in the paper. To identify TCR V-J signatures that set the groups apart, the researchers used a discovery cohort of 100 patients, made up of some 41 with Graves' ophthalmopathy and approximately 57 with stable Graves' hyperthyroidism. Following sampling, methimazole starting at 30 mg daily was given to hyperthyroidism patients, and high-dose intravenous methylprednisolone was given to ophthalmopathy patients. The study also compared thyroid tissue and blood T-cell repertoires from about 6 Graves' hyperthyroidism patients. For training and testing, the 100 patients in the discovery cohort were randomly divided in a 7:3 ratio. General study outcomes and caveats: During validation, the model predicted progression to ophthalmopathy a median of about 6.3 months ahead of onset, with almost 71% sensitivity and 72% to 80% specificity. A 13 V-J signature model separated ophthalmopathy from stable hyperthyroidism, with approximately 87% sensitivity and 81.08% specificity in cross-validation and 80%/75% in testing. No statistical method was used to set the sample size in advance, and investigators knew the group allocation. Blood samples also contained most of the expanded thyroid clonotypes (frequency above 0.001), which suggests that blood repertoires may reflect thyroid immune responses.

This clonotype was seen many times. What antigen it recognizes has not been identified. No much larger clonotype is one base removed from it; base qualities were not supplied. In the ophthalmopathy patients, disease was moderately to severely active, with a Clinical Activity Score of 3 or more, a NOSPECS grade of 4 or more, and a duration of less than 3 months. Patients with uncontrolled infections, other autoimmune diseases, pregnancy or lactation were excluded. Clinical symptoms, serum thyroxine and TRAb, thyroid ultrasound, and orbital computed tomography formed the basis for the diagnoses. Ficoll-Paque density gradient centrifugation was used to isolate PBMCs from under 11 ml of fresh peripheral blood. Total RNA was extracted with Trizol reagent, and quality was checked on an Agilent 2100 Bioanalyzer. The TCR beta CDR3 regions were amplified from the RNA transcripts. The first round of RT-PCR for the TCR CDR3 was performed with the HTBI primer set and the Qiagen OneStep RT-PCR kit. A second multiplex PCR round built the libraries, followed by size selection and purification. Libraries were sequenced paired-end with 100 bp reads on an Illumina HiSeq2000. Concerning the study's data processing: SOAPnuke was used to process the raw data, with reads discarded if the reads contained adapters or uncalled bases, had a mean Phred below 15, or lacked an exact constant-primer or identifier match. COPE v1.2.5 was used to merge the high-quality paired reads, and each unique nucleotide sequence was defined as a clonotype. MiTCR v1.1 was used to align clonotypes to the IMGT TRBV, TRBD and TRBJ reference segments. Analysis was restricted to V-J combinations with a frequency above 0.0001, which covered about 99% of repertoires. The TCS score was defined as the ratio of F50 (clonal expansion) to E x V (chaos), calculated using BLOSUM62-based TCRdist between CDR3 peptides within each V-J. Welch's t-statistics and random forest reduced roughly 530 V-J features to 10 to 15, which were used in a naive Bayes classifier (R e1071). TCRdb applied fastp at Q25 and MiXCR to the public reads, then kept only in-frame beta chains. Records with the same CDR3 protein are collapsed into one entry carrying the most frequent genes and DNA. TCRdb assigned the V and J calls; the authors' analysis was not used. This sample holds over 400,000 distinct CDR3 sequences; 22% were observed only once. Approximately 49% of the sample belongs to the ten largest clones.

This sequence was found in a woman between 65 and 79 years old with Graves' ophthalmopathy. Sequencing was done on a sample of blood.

This receptor carries the CDR3 CASSSLTGVSTEAFF. Read as DNA, the sequence is TGTGCCAGCAGTTCCTTGACAGGGGTTTCGACTGAAGCTTTCTTT. The chain was built from TRBV28 and TRBJ1-1; 8 bases in between match TRBD1. From its cysteine to its phenylalanine, the CDR3 spans 15 amino acids. Only the CDR3 DNA stays, 45 bases, in frame from base 1. Sequences MDHEN (CDR1) and SYDVKM (CDR2) are obtained from the germline V gene. Unmatched junction bases come to 9, with V trimmed by 4 bases and J by 5 bases.